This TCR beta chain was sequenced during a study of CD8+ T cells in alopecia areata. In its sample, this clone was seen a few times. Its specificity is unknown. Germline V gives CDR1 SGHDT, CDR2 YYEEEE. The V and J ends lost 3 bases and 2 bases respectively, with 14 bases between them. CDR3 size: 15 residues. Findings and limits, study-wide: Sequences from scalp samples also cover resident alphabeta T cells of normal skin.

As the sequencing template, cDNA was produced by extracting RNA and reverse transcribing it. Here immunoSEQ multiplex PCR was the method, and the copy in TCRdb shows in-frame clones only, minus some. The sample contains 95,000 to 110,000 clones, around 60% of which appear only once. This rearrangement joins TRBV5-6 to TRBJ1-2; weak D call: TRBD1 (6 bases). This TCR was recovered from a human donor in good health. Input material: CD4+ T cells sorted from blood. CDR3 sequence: CASSYTGRWNYGYTF. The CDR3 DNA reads TGTGCCAGCAGCTACACAGGGAGGTGGAACTATGGCTACACCTTC.